The next 28 T cell receptor beta chains were all read from a single sample in a study of blood T cell repertoires in COVID-19. TCRdb's copy holds only in-frame clones and misses some; the assay was immunoSEQ multiplex PCR. The sample shows 110,000 to 150,000 clones, 70% to 85% of them seen only once. The sequencing sample was made of PBMCs or T cells enriched from blood (not recorded which). The source of these receptors is a woman between 18 and 30 years old who had been exposed to COVID-19.

The chain's CDR3 is CASSITGNQPQHF. CDR3 sequence (DNA): TGCGCCAGCAGCATCACAGGGAATCAGCCCCAGCATTTT. The V and J genes are TRBV5-1 and TRBJ1-5, with D perhaps TRBD1 (6 bases). The V gene's germline CDR1 is SGHRS and CDR2 YFSETQ. V was pared by 4 bases and J by 4 bases, with 9 bases between. CDR3 length: 13 amino acids. Combining the CDR3 with reference TRBV5-1 and TRBJ1-5 gives the whole variable domain KAGVTQTPRYLIKTRGQQVTLSCSPISGHRSVSWYQQTPGQGLQFLFEYFSETQRNKGNFPGRFSGRQFSNSRSEMNVSTLELGDSALYLCASSITGNQPQHFGDGTRLSIL.

This chain links TRBV27 with TRBJ1-6; the D is unclear. V lost 3 bases and J lost 7, with 19 bases in between. The CDR3 is 17 amino acids. Germline loops: CDR1 MNHEY, CDR2 SMNVEV (reference sequence). CDR3 region: CASSFVPPDGMNSPLHF. Here the CDR3 DNA reads TGTGCCAGCAGTTTCGTGCCCCCGGACGGGATGAATTCACCCCTCCACTTT.

This chain connects TRBV19 to TRBJ2-1; D is perhaps TRBD2 (5 bases). V was trimmed by 0 bases and J by 8 bases, leaving 20 bases between them. Germline CDR1 is LNHDA and CDR2 is SQIVND (reference sequence). CDR3 length: 17 amino acids. This chain's CDR3 is CASSIDQKRRRRDEQFF. The CDR3 DNA reads TGTGCCAGTAGTATAGACCAGAAGCGGAGGAGGAGAGATGAGCAGTTCTTC.

The chain employs TRBV19 and TRBJ1-5; 8 bases fit TRBD1. Germline assignment: CDR1 LNHDA and CDR2 SQIVND (reference sequence). The CDR3 runs 12 residues. With V trimmed by 10 bases and J by 5 bases, 4 bases remained unmatched. This chain's CDR3 is CATRTGHQPQHF. CDR3 nucleotide sequence: TGTGCCACTAGGACAGGGCATCAGCCCCAGCATTTT.

There are a few counts of this clone. The chain links TRBV28 to TRBJ2-3; no clear D. CDR1 is MDHEN and CDR2 is SYDVKM in the germline V gene. The CDR3 is made up of 17 amino acids. V lost 5 bases, J lost 2 bases, and 20 bases lay in between. The CDR3, as DNA: TGTGCCAGCAGTCCTATGACCCAGGCGACCTACACAGATACGCAGTATTTT. Translation: CASSPMTQATYTDTQYF.

The DNA for the CDR3 is TGTGCCAGTAGTTCCGGACAGGGGGCCGACGAGCAGTACTTC. The encoded protein is CASSSGQGADEQYF. The rearrangement links TRBV19 to TRBJ2-7; 11 positions match TRBD1. Unmatched junction bases numbered 5, after V lost 5 bases and J lost 5 bases. The CDR3 length is 14 residues. Germline assignment: CDR1 LNHDA and CDR2 SQIVND (reference sequence). Based on the CDR3 plus reference TRBV19 and TRBJ2-7, the full variable domain is DGGITQSPKYLFRKEGQNVTLSCEQNLNHDAMYWYRQDPGQGLRLIYYSQIVNDFQKGDIAEGYSVSREKKESFPLTVTSAQKNPTAFYLCASSSGQGADEQYFGPGTRLTVT.

The table lists this clone with a count of one. The V gene is TRBV9, the J gene TRBJ1-2; possibly TRBD1 for D (6 bases). V was pared by 3 bases and J by 7 bases, with 13 bases between. The CDR3 totals 13 residues. Germline V gene data show CDR1 as SGDLS and CDR2 as YYNGEE. The CDR3 sequence is CASSAERGGGYTF. The CDR3 coding sequence is TGTGCCAGCAGCGCAGAGAGGGGGGGTGGCTACACCTTC. The full variable domain, completed using reference TRBV9 and TRBJ1-2, is DSGVTQTPKHLITATGQRVTLRCSPRSGDLSVYWYQQSLDQGLQFLIQYYNGEERAKGNILERFSAQQFPDLHSELNLSSLELGDSALYFCASSAERGGGYTFGSGTRLTVV.

The chain combines TRBV19 with TRBJ2-3; D not certain. With 3 bases removed from V and 0 bases from J, the gap between germline ends came to 10 bases. CDR1 and CDR2 (germline): LNHDA, SQIVND (reference sequence). CDR3 length equals 15 residues. This CDR3 reads CASSILGESTDTQYF. CDR3 in DNA: TGTGCCAGTAGTATCTTGGGCGAGAGCACAGATACGCAGTATTTT.

The chain joins TRBV14 to TRBJ1-2, with 9 bases lining up with TRBD1. V gave up 2 bases and J gave up 2 bases; unmatched junction bases: 3. This CDR3 is 15 amino acids long. Germline CDR1 SGHDN, CDR2 FVKESK. DNA of the CDR3: TGTGCCAGCAGCCAACGGACAGGGGTCAACTATGGCTACACCTTC. Its protein is CASSQRTGVNYGYTF.

The DNA of the CDR3 is TGCAGTGCTAGTAAGGGACAGGGACTCTCTGAAGCTTTCTTT. Translated, it gives CSASKGQGLSEAFF. This sequence joins TRBV20-1 and TRBJ1-1; the match to TRBD1 covers 9 bases. The CDR3 sequence is 14 residues long. Germline CDR1 reads DFQATT; CDR2 reads SNEGSKA (reference sequence). With V trimmed by 3 bases and J by 6 bases, 8 bases remained unmatched.

The V call is TRBV29-1, the J call TRBJ2-1, with 8 bases fitting TRBD2. J lost 5 bases, V lost 4 bases, and 7 bases had no gene match. CDR3 length: 14 amino acids. Germline CDR1 reads SQVTM; CDR2 reads ANQGSEA. The CDR3 protein is CSVVRAGVDNEQFF. The CDR3 DNA follows: TGCAGCGTTGTAAGAGCGGGAGTTGACAATGAGCAGTTCTTC.

The chain couples TRBV9 to TRBJ2-1; the match to TRBD2 covers 7 bases. The CDR3 extends over 15 amino acids. Germline assignment: CDR1 SGDLS and CDR2 YYNGEE. Unmatched junction bases numbered 7, after V lost 0 bases and J lost 7 bases. CDR3 sequence: CASSVGGSLRNEQFF. The CDR3 region has the DNA TGTGCCAGCAGCGTAGGCGGGAGCTTAAGGAATGAGCAGTTCTTC.

The table lists this clone with a count of one. V gene TRBV7-9 combines with J gene TRBJ2-5; 13 bases agree with TRBD2. Trimming took 2 bases from V and 5 from J; bases not matched to a gene: 2. CDR3 length: 15 amino acids. The V gene's germline CDR1 is SEHNR and CDR2 FQNEAQ (reference sequence). The CDR3 spells CASSLLLAGGETQYF. Written as DNA, the CDR3 is TGTGCCAGCAGCTTATTACTAGCGGGAGGGGAGACCCAGTACTTC. Using reference TRBV7-9 and TRBJ2-5 for the parts outside the CDR3, the full variable domain is DTGVSQNPRHKITKRGQNVTFRCDPISEHNRLYWYRQTLGQGPEFLTYFQNEAQLEKSRLLSDRFSAERPKGSFSTLEIQRTEQGDSAMYLCASSLLLAGGETQYFGPGTRLLVL.

Written as DNA, the CDR3 is TGTGCCAGCAGCTTAGCGGGCCCGCGCTATGGCTACACCTTC. Translation: CASSLAGPRYGYTF. The chain has TRBV7-9 and TRBJ1-2; unclear D gene. The CDR3 extends over 14 amino acids. The ends were cut back, 0 bases at V and 4 bases at J, with 9 bases in the middle. Germline V gives CDR1 SEHNR, CDR2 FQNEAQ (reference sequence).

The genes are TRBV19 and TRBJ1-2; 8 bases map to TRBD1. V gave up 5 bases and J gave up 2 bases; unmatched junction bases: 7. CDR3 size: 15 residues. Germline lookup yields CDR1 LNHDA and CDR2 SQIVND (reference sequence). CDR3 nucleotide sequence: TGTGCCAGTAGTCTGTCAGGGGGCGGAAACTATGGCTACACCTTC. The encoded protein is CASSLSGGGNYGYTF.

The chain's CDR3 is CASSPSGRAFPGELFF. DNA for the CDR3: TGTGCCAGCAGCCCAAGCGGGAGGGCCTTCCCCGGGGAGCTGTTTTTT. V is TRBV7-9 and J is TRBJ2-2, with 10 bases identical to TRBD2. The CDR3 loop spans 16 amino acids. CDR1 SEHNR and CDR2 FQNEAQ come from the germline V gene (reference sequence). V shed 5 bases, J shed 6 bases, and the junction held 9 bases outside the gene matches.

V is TRBV29-1 and J is TRBJ2-1; TRBD1 agrees at 7 bases. The CDR3 contains 15 residues. CDR1 is SQVTM, CDR2 ANQGSEA, per germline. Trimming at V came to 0 bases and at J to 5 bases, leaving 7 bases not matched to a gene. The CDR3 DNA reads TGCAGCGTTGAAGATTTTAGGGACAGCAACAATGAGCAGTTCTTC. This sequence encodes CSVEDFRDSNNEQFF.

The J gene is TRBJ1-4, the V gene TRBV2; D is unresolved. The CDR3 totals 14 residues. V lost 4 bases, J lost 7 bases, and 13 bases lay in between. The germline V gene encodes CDR1 SNHLY and CDR2 FYNNEI. CDR3 sequence: CASSGRGGSEKLFF. CDR3 bases: TGTGCCAGCAGTGGCCGGGGTGGAAGTGAAAAACTGTTTTTT.

This clone was counted a few times. The chain uses TRBV11-2 and TRBJ1-2; TRBD1 matches at 7 bases. Germline trimming cut 4 bases from V and 3 bases from J; bases unmatched to any gene: 11. Germline CDR1 and CDR2: SGHAT and FQNNGV. The CDR3 consists of 16 residues. CDR3 in amino acids: CASSSPLRGVDYGYTF. The CDR3 region has the DNA TGTGCCAGCAGCTCGCCTCTCAGGGGGGTGGACTATGGCTACACCTTC.

The chain is built from TRBV6-5 and TRBJ1-1; D is possibly TRBD1 (5 bases). Germline-derived CDR1 and CDR2 are MNHEY and SVGAGI. The V and J ends lost 0 bases and 4 bases respectively, with 15 bases between them. There are 16 residues in the CDR3. In nucleotides, the CDR3 is TGTGCCAGCAGTTACTCGACATTCGGGGGTCGCACTGAAGCTTTCTTT. Translating it yields CASSYSTFGGRTEAFF.

The chain carries TRBV10-1 and TRBJ1-1; TRBD1 matches 7 bases. Germline values: CDR1 WNHNN, CDR2 SYGVQD (reference sequence). V dropped 9 bases and J dropped 7; count of bases not matched to a gene: 11. CDR3 size: 13 residues. In DNA, the CDR3 is TGCGCCAGACGGAGGGGGCGCCGGGGTGAAGCTTTCTTT. Its translation: CARRRGRRGEAFF.

The gene calls are TRBV28 and TRBJ2-1, with 9 positions matching TRBD2. This CDR3 is built from 18 residues. V lost 2 bases, J lost 0 bases, and 8 bases stayed unmatched. Per germline, CDR1 MDHEN and CDR2 SYDVKM. The CDR3 spells CASSLRLAGPSSYNEQFF. The CDR3 DNA reads TGTGCCAGCAGTTTAAGGCTAGCGGGACCGAGCTCCTACAATGAGCAGTTCTTC.

This rearrangement joins TRBV2 to TRBJ1-1; D is possibly TRBD1 (6 bases). CDR1 and CDR2 from the germline V gene are SNHLY and FYNNEI. The CDR3 covers 17 residues. V was cut by 2 bases and J by 0 bases, with 16 bases left in between. CDR3 nucleotide sequence: TGTGCCAGCAGTGAATTTAGGACAGTTTACTTGAACACTGAAGCTTTCTTT. This gives the protein CASSEFRTVYLNTEAFF.

The chain uses TRBV2 and TRBJ1-1; D unresolved. The germline V gene encodes CDR1 SNHLY and CDR2 FYNNEI. V was pared by 4 bases and J by 5 bases, with 17 bases between. This CDR3 is built from 15 residues. This chain's CDR3 is CASSVETLKSTEAFF. CDR3 sequence (DNA): TGTGCCAGCAGTGTCGAGACTCTAAAGAGTACTGAAGCTTTCTTT. The full variable domain, in which reference TRBV2 and TRBJ1-1 provide the parts outside the CDR3, is EPEVTQTPSHQVTQMGQEVILRCVPISNHLYFYWYRQILGQKVEFLVSFYNNEISEKSEIFDDQFSVERPDGSNFTLKIRSTKLEDSAMYFCASSVETLKSTEAFFGQGTRLTVV.

This chain uses TRBV4-1 with TRBJ1-4, with D uncertain. Trimming removed 6 bases at V and 6 bases at J, with 17 bases between. The germline gives CDR1 MGHRA, CDR2 YSYEKL. The CDR3 has 15 amino acids. The CDR3 loop reads CASSVGFRVYEKLFF. Written as DNA, the CDR3 is TGCGCCAGCAGTGTCGGTTTCCGGGTATATGAAAAACTGTTTTTT.

The rearrangement uses TRBV27 and TRBJ2-1; possible D gene TRBD1, 6 bases. The CDR3 consists of 13 residues. The germline gives CDR1 MNHEY, CDR2 SMNVEV (reference sequence). Trimming left V 4 bases short and J 9 bases short, with 13 bases between. The DNA for the CDR3 is TGTGCCAGCAGTTACTACCAGGGGTTTGAGCAGTTCTTC. Its protein product is CASSYYQGFEQFF.

This clone was seen a single time. The chain links TRBV7-6 to TRBJ2-7; 13 bases are a match to TRBD2. V lost 6 bases and J lost 4; bases outside the gene matches: 12. The CDR3 consists of 17 residues. Germline V gene lookup returns CDR1 SGHVS and CDR2 FNYEAQ. CDR3 coding DNA: TGTGCCAGCAGTCGAACTAGCGGGAGGGTGTCCGGGTACGAGCAGTACTTC. Translating gives CASSRTSGRVSGYEQYF.

The rearrangement links TRBV2 to TRBJ1-1; unclear D gene. Trimming removed 3 bases at V and 0 bases at J, with 11 bases between. The V gene's germline CDR1 is SNHLY and CDR2 FYNNEI. This CDR3 spans 15 amino acids. CDR3 in amino acids: CASSDGELLNTEAFF. In DNA form, the CDR3 reads TGTGCCAGCAGTGATGGTGAACTCCTGAACACTGAAGCTTTCTTT.